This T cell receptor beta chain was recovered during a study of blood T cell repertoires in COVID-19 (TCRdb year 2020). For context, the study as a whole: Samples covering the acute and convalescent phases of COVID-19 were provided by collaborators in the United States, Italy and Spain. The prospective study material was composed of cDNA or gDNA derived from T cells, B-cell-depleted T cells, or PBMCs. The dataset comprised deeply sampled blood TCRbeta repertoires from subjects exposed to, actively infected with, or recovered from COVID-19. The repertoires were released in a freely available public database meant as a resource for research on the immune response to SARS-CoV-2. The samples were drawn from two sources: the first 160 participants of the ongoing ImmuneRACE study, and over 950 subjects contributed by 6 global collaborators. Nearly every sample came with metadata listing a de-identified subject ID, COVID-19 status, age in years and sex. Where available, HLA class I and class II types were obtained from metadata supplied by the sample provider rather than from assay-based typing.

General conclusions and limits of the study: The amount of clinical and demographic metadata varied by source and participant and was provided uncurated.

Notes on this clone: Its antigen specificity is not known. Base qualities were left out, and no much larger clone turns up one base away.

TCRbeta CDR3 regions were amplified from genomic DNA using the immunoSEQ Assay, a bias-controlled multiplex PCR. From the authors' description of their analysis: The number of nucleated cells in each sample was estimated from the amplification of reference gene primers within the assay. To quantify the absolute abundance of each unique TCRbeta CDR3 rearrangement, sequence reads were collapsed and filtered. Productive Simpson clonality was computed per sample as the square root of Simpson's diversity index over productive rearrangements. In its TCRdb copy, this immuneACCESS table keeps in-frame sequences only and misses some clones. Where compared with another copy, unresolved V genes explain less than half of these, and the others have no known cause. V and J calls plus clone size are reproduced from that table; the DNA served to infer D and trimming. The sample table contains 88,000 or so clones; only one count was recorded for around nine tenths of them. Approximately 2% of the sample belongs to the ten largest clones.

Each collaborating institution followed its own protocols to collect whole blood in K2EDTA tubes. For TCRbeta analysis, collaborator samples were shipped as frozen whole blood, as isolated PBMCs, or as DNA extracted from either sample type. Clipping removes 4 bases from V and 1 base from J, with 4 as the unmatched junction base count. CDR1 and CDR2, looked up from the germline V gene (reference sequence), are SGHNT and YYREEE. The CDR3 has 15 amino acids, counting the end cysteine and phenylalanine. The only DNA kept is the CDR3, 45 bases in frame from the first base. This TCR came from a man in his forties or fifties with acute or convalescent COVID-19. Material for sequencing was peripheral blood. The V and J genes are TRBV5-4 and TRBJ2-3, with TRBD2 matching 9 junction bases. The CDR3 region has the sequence CASSLAGPRTDTQYF. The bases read TGTGCCAGCAGCCTAGCGGGACCTCGCACAGATACGCAGTATTTT.